The subject of this entry is one T cell receptor beta chain. Its specificity is not known. Patients chosen for sequencing had CD8+CD57+ cells that had expanded, as shown by flow cytometry. Severe acquired aplastic anemia was diagnosed in all patients. Untreated patients provided the blood samples, with no therapy given before sampling. Per germline, CDR1 KGHDR and CDR2 SFDVKD. V was shortened by 3 bases and J by 4 bases, with 15 bases between the two germline ends. The CDR3 spans 15 residues. Both TCR beta VDJ combination and CDR3 sequence profiling were carried out. Genomic DNA was the template for this profiling. MiXCR, run by TCRdb on the reads, gives a single entry per CDR3 protein. The data show roughly 200,000 distinct CDR3 sequences, 65% seen once. The data derive from a study of CD8+CD57+ T cells in acquired aplastic anemia. Whole-study results and caveats: CD8+ Simpson's diversity did not differ significantly between patients and controls.

This receptor was taken from a human donor with aplastic anemia. The sample consisted of sorted CD4+, CD8+, or CD8+CD57+ T cells (not recorded which) from PBMCs. The chain has TRBV24-1 and TRBJ2-7; D tentatively reads TRBD1 or TRBD2 (6 bases each). The chain's CDR3 is CATSDRGRKWYEQYF. The DNA for the CDR3 is TGTGCCACCAGTGATCGGGGGCGGAAGTGGTACGAGCAGTACTTC.